This TCR beta chain came from a study of T cell repertoires in aging, cancer and after chemotherapy. TCR beta rearrangements were amplified from peripheral blood genomic DNA. A mixed TRB-A/B primer pool amplified rearranged TRB by multiplex touch-down PCR. TCRdb ran MiXCR on the multiplex PCR reads and lists one entry per CDR3 protein. This table has around 20,000 distinct CDR3 sequences, approximately 40% appearing once. The CDR3 totals 16 residues. CDR1 and CDR2 (germline): MNHNS, SASEGT. The ends were cut back, 4 bases at V and 2 bases at J, with 15 bases in the middle. The sample comprised blood. The clonotype originates from a human donor with a solid tumor. The chain links TRBV6-1 to TRBJ1-3; D ambiguous. The CDR3 loop reads CASSGGCGYTGNTIYF. CDR3 DNA: TGTGCCAGCAGTGGCGGGTGTGGCTACACTGGAAACACCATATATTTT.